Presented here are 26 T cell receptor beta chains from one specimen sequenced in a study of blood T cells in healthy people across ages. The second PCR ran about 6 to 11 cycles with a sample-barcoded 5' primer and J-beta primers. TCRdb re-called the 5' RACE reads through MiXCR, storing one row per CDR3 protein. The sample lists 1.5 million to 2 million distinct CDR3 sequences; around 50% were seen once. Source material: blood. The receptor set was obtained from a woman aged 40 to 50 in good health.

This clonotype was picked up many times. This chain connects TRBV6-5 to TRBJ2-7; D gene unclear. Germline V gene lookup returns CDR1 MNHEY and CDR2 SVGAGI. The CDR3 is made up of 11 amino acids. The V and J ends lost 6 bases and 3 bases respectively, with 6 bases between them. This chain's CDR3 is CASRSNYEQYF. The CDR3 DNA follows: TGTGCCAGCAGGAGCAACTACGAGCAGTACTTC.

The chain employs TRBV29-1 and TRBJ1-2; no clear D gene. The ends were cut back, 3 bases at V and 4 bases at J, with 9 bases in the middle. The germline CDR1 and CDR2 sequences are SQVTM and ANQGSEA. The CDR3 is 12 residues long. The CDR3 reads CSVDTGIYGYTF. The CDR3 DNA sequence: TGCAGCGTTGATACGGGGATCTATGGCTACACCTTC. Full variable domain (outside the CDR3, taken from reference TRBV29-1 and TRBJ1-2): SAVISQKPSRDICQRGTSLTIQCQVDSQVTMMFWYRQQPGQSLTLIATANQGSEATYESGFVIDKFPISRPNLTFSTLTVSNMSPEDSSIYLCSVDTGIYGYTFGSGTRLTVV.

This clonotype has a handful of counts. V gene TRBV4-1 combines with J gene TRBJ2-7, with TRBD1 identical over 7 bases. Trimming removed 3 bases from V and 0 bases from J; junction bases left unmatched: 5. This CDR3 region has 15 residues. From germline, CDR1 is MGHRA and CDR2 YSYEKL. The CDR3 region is CASSQNTGASYEQYF. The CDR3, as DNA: TGCGCCAGCAGCCAGAACACAGGGGCCTCCTACGAGCAGTACTTC.

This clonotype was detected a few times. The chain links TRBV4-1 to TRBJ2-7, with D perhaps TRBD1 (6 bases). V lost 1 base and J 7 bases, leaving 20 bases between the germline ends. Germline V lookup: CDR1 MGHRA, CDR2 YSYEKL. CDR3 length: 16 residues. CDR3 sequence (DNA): TGCGCCAGCAGCCAAGTAAGGGGTTGGGGGCTAGGGGAGCAGTACTTC. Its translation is CASSQVRGWGLGEQYF.

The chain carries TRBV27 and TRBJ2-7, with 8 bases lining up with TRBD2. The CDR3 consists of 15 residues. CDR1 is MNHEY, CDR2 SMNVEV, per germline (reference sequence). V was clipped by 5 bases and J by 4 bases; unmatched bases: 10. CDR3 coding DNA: TGTGCCAGCAGTATTAGCGGGACACTATTGTACGAGCAGTACTTC. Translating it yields CASSISGTLLYEQYF.

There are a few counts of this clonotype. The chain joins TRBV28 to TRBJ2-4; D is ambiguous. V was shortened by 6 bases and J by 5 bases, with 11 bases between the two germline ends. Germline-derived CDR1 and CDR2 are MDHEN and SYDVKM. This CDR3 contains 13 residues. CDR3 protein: CASRERNQNIQYF. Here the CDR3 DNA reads TGTGCCAGCAGGGAAAGGAACCAAAACATTCAGTACTTC.

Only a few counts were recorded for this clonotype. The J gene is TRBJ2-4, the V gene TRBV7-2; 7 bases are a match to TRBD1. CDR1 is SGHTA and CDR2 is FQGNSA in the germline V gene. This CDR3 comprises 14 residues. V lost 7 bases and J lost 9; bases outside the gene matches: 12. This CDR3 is CASTRPGQLGIQYF. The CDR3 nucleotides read TGTGCCAGCACCCGGCCGGGACAGCTTGGCATTCAGTACTTC.

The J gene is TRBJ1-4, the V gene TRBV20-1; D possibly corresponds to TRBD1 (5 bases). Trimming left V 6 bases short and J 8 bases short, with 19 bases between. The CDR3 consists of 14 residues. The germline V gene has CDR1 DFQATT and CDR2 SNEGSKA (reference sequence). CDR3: CSANRIGEGEKLFF. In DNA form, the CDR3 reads TGCAGTGCCAACCGAATTGGGGAGGGGGAAAAACTGTTTTTT.

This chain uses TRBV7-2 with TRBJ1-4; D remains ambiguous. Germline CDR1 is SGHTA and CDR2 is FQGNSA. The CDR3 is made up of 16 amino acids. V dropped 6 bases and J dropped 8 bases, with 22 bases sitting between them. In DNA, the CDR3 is TGTGCCAGCAGTTTCCGGTCGGGTAGTACGAACGAAAAACTGTTTTTT. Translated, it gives CASSFRSGSTNEKLFF.

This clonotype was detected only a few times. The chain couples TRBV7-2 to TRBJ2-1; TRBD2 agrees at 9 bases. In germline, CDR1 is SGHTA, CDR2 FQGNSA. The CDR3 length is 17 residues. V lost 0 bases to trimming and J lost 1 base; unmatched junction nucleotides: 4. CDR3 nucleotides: TGTGCCAGCAGCTTAGCGTTAGCGGGGGCGTCCTACAATGAGCAGTTCTTC. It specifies CASSLALAGASYNEQFF.

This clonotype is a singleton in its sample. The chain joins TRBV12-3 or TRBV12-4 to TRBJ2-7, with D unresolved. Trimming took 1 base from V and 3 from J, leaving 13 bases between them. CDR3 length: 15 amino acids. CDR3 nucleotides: TGTGCCAGCAGTTTAGGACTGCGACCCAGCTACGAGCAGTACTTC. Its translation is CASSLGLRPSYEQYF.

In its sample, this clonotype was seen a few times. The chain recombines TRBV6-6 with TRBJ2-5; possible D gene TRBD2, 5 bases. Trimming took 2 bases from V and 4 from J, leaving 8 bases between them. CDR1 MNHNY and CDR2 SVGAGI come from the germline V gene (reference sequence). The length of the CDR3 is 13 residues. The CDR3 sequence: CASSYGGIETQYF. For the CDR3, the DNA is TGTGCCAGCAGTTACGGAGGTATAGAGACCCAGTACTTC.

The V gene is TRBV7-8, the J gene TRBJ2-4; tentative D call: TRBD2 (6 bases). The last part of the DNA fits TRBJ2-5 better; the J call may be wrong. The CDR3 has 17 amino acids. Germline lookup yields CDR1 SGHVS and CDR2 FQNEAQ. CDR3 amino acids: CASSLGGRVGGEETQYF. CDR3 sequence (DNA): TGTGCCAGCAGCTTAGGGGGCAGGGTGGGAGGAGAAGAGACCCAGTACTTC.

CDR3 sequence: CASSVATTSGGQETQYF. The CDR3 coding sequence is TGTGCCAGCAGCGTAGCTACTACTAGCGGGGGCCAAGAGACCCAGTACTTC. The chain employs TRBV9 and TRBJ2-5; the match to TRBD2 covers 11 bases. CDR3 length: 17 residues. V was pared by 0 bases and J by 1 base, with 5 bases of the junction left unmatched. Germline CDR1 and CDR2: SGDLS and YYNGEE. Together with reference TRBV9 and TRBJ2-5, the CDR3 gives the full variable domain: DSGVTQTPKHLITATGQRVTLRCSPRSGDLSVYWYQQSLDQGLQFLIQYYNGEERAKGNILERFSAQQFPDLHSELNLSSLELGDSALYFCASSVATTSGGQETQYFGPGTRLLVL.

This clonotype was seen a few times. As DNA, the CDR3 is TGCGCCAGCAGCCAACCACTGACGGGGCTACAAGAGACCCAGTACTTC. Encoded protein: CASSQPLTGLQETQYF. This sequence joins TRBV4-3 and TRBJ2-5; D possibly uses TRBD1 or TRBD2 (5 bases each). The CDR3 spans 16 residues. V was shortened by 2 bases and J by 2 bases, with 15 bases between the two germline ends. Per the germline V gene, CDR1 is LGHNA and CDR2 is YSLEER.

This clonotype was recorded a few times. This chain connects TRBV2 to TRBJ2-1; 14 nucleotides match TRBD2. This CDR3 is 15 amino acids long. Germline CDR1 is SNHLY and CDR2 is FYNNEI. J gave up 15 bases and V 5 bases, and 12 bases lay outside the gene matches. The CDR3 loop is CASSISGTSGGPPFF. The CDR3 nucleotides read TGTGCCAGCAGTATATCCGGGACTAGCGGGGGTCCACCGTTCTTC. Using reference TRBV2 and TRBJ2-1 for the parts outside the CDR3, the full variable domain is EPEVTQTPSHQVTQMGQEVILRCVPISNHLYFYWYRQILGQKVEFLVSFYNNEISEKSEIFDDQFSVERPDGSNFTLKIRSTKLEDSAMYFCASSISGTSGGPPFFGPGTRLTVL.

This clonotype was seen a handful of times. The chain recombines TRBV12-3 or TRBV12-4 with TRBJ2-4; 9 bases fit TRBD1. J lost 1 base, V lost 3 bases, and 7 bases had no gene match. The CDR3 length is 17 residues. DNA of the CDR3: TGTGCCAGCAGTTTCCTGACAGGGGGGAACGCCAAAAACATTCAGTACTTC. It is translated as CASSFLTGGNAKNIQYF.

DNA for the CDR3: TGTGCCAGCAGCGCGGTTCTGGGGGTTGGAGATACGCAGTATTTT. This codes for CASSAVLGVGDTQYF. The V call is TRBV11-1, the J call TRBJ2-3; D tentatively reads TRBD1 or TRBD2 (5 bases each). This CDR3 region has 15 residues. Germline V gene lookup returns CDR1 SGHAT and CDR2 FQDESV (reference sequence). V was shortened by 5 bases and J by 5 bases, with 17 bases between the two germline ends.

The DNA of the CDR3 is TGCAGCGTCAAGGACGCGTACGAGCAGTACTTC. It specifies CSVKDAYEQYF. The chain uses TRBV29-1 and TRBJ2-7; D uncertain. The CDR3 is 11 amino acids. Germline values: CDR1 SQVTM, CDR2 ANQGSEA. V was pared by 6 bases and J by 4 bases, with 10 bases between.

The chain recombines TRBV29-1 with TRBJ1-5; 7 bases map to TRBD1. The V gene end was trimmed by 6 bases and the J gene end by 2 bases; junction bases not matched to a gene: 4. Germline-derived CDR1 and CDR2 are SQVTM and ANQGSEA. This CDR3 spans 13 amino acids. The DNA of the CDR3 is TGCAGCGTCTCGGGACAGCGCAATCAGCCCCAGCATTTT. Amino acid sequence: CSVSGQRNQPQHF.

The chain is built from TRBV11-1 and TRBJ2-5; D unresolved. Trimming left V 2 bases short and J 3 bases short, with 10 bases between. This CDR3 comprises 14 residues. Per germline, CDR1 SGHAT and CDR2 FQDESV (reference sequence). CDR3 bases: TGTGCCAGCAGCTTACACCCTGTCGAAGAGACCCAGTACTTC. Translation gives CASSLHPVEETQYF.

The CDR3 reads CASSTTGAVNNEQFF. CDR3 DNA: TGTGCCAGCAGCACCACTGGCGCCGTCAACAATGAGCAGTTCTTC. This sequence joins TRBV13 and TRBJ2-1; D unresolved. Germline CDR1 is PRHDT and CDR2 is FYEKMQ (reference sequence). Trimming shortened V by 5 bases and J by 5 bases, and 16 bases separated the two germline ends. The CDR3 has 15 amino acids.

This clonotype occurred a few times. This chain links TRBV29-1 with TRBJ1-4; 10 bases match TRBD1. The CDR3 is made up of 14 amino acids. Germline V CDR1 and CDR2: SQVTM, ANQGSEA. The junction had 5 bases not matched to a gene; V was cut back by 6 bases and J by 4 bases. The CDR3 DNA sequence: TGCAGCGTGGGACAGGGGTTCAATAATGAAAAACTGTTTTTT. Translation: CSVGQGFNNEKLFF.

This CDR3 reads CASRTKNRGSSYNSPLHF. Here the CDR3 DNA reads TGTGCCAGCAGGACGAAGAACAGGGGGAGCTCCTATAATTCACCCCTCCACTTT. V is TRBV27 and J is TRBJ1-6; 8 bases line up with TRBD1. CDR1 and CDR2 (germline): MNHEY, SMNVEV (reference sequence). CDR3 length: 18 amino acids. V shed 6 bases, J shed 0 bases, and the junction held 10 bases outside the gene matches.

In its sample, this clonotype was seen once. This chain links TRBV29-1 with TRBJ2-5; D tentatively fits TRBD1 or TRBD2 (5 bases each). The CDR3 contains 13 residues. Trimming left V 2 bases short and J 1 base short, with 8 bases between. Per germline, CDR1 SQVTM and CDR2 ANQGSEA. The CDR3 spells CSVEIGAQETQYF. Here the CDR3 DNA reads TGCAGCGTTGAAATCGGGGCCCAAGAGACCCAGTACTTC.

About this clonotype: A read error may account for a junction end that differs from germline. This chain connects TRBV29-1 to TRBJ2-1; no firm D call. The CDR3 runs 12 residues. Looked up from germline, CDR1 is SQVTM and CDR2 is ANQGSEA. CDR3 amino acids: CSVERTYNGQFF. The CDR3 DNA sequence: TGCAGCGTTGAAAGGACCTACAATGGGCAGTTCTTC.